The 6 T cell receptor beta chains below come from one sample, sequenced in a study of T cells in Graves' hyperthyroidism and ophthalmopathy. TCR beta CDR3 regions were amplified from RNA. First-round RT-PCR with HTBI primers amplified the TCR CDR3 region. One entry per CDR3 protein results from TCRdb running MiXCR on the multiplex PCR reads. This sample has some 600,000 distinct CDR3 sequences, with approximately 15% found just once. Material: blood. The receptors stem from a woman aged 25 to 39 with Graves' hyperthyroidism that later progressed to Graves' ophthalmopathy.

This clonotype showed up many times. In DNA form, the CDR3 reads TGTGCCAGCAGCCCACTTAAGACTAGCATCCTGGATGAGCAGTTCTTC. Translating it yields CASSPLKTSILDEQFF. The rearrangement uses TRBV12-3 or TRBV12-4 and TRBJ2-1; 7 bases agree with TRBD2. CDR3 length: 16 amino acids. J lost 8 bases, V lost 6 bases, and 16 bases had no gene match.

V gene TRBV6-1 combines with J gene TRBJ1-5; D not resolved. The germline CDR1 and CDR2 sequences are MNHNS and SASEGT. The CDR3 spans 14 residues. The ends were cut back, 8 bases at V and 5 bases at J, with 16 bases in the middle. CDR3: CASGPYSRDQPQHF. CDR3 bases: TGTGCCAGCGGCCCGTACAGTCGTGATCAGCCCCAGCATTTT.

This clonotype came up many times. The V gene is TRBV5-1, the J gene TRBJ2-1; weak D call: TRBD1 (6 bases). The V and J ends lost 0 bases and 3 bases respectively, with 10 bases between them. CDR1 and CDR2 from the germline V gene are SGHRS and YFSETQ. This CDR3 is built from 15 residues. CDR3 in DNA: TGCGCCAGCAGCTTGGCGAGGGGGAACTACAATGAGCAGTTCTTC. Protein product: CASSLARGNYNEQFF.

The V call is TRBV7-9, the J call TRBJ2-7; D possibly corresponds to TRBD1 (6 bases). Germline V gives CDR1 SEHNR, CDR2 FQNEAQ (reference sequence). This CDR3 has 13 amino acids. V was pared by 5 bases and J by 5 bases, with 13 bases between. CDR3 sequence: CASSSRDTDEQYF. In DNA, the CDR3 is TGTGCCAGCAGCAGCCGGGACACTGACGAGCAGTACTTC.

This clonotype was picked up many times. The CDR3 is CASSPYADTQYF. The CDR3 nucleotides are TGTGCCAGCAGCCCGTACGCAGATACGCAGTATTTT. The chain carries TRBV13 and TRBJ2-3; no reliable D call. The CDR3 sequence is 12 residues long. The ends were cut back, 5 bases at V and 4 bases at J, with 7 bases in the middle. The germline V gene has CDR1 PRHDT and CDR2 FYEKMQ (reference sequence). Filled out from reference TRBV13 and TRBJ2-3, the complete variable domain reads AAGVIQSPRHLIKEKRETATLKCYPIPRHDTVYWYQQGPGQDPQFLISFYEKMQSDKGSIPDRFSAQQFSDYHSELNMSSLELGDSALYFCASSPYADTQYFGPGTRLTVL.

V usage is TRBV20-1 and J usage is TRBJ2-5, with 12 bases lining up with TRBD2. Germline lookup yields CDR1 DFQATT and CDR2 SNEGSKA (reference sequence). The CDR3 consists of 16 residues. V gave up 5 bases and J gave up 5 bases; unmatched junction bases: 12. The CDR3 is CSALPLAGGPWETQYF. The CDR3 region has the DNA TGCAGTGCTTTACCTCTAGCGGGAGGGCCCTGGGAGACCCAGTACTTC.